The rows below give T cell receptor beta chains drawn from one sample of a study of naive and memory T cell subsets. MiXCR was run by TCRdb on the UMI-ligation and nested PCR reads, yielding one entry per CDR3 protein. The sample carries about 120,000 distinct CDR3 sequences, about 36% recorded once. The sequencing sample was made of central memory CD4+ T cells from blood. The receptors here all came from a human donor in good health. The CDR3 runs from the conserved cysteine through the conserved F or W. Fields, in order: CDR3 length, D gene, V gene, J gene, clone size, CDR3 protein, CDR3 DNA. A D gene is named only where the DNA matches it firmly. Size is stated for part of the rows, as once, few or many counts, or as a class when the clone is expanded.

length: 13; D: .; V: TRBV7-2; J: TRBJ2-1; size: .; CDR3: CASSLQGGQRQFF; DNA: TGTGCCAGCAGCCTACAGGGTGGACAGAGGCAGTTCTTC
length: 15; D: TRBD1; V: TRBV7-9; J: TRBJ1-1; size: few; CDR3: CASSFDRVGRTEAFF; DNA: TGTGCCAGCAGCTTTGACAGGGTAGGTCGGACTGAAGCTTTCTTT
length: 14; D: TRBD2; V: TRBV2; J: TRBJ2-7; size: few; CDR3: CASTLLAGSYEQYF; DNA: TGTGCCAGCACCCTACTAGCGGGGTCCTACGAGCAGTACTTC
length: 16; D: .; V: TRBV9; J: TRBJ2-2; size: .; CDR3: CASSVGLGTTAGELFF; DNA: TGTGCCAGCAGCGTAGGACTAGGTACAACCGCCGGGGAGCTGTTTTTT
length: 15; D: .; V: TRBV2; J: TRBJ2-1; size: many; CDR3: CASSLEALSGNEQFF; DNA: TGTGCCAGCTCCCTAGAAGCACTATCAGGCAATGAGCAGTTCTTC
length: 13; D: .; V: TRBV7-3; J: TRBJ2-7; size: .; CDR3: CASSLISRDEQYF; DNA: TGTGCCAGCAGCTTAATTTCCAGGGACGAGCAGTACTTC
length: 14; D: .; V: TRBV7-2; J: TRBJ2-7; size: .; CDR3: CASTPYREGHEQYF; DNA: TGTGCCAGCACCCCTTACAGGGAGGGCCACGAGCAGTACTTC
length: 13; D: .; V: TRBV19; J: TRBJ1-5; size: .; CDR3: CASSIQKNQPQHF; DNA: TGTGCCAGTAGTATACAGAAGAATCAGCCCCAGCATTTT
length: 15; D: .; V: TRBV6-5; J: TRBJ2-1; size: few; CDR3: CASIERGGRNNEQFF; DNA: TGTGCCAGCATCGAGCGAGGGGGGCGCAACAATGAGCAGTTCTTC
length: 16; D: TRBD2; V: TRBV14; J: TRBJ2-1; size: few; CDR3: CASSQAPSGRGNEQFF; DNA: TGTGCCAGCAGCCAAGCGCCTAGCGGGCGTGGGAATGAGCAGTTCTTC
length: 16; D: .; V: TRBV2; J: TRBJ2-2; size: .; CDR3: CASRPAPGHNTGELFF; DNA: TGTGCCAGCAGACCAGCCCCGGGACATAACACCGGGGAGCTGTTTTTT
length: 14; D: .; V: TRBV27; J: TRBJ2-7; size: .; CDR3: CASSPRTPGYEQYF; DNA: TGTGCCAGCAGTCCCAGGACCCCGGGCTACGAGCAGTACTTC
length: 14; D: .; V: TRBV20-1; J: TRBJ2-7; size: few; CDR3: CSASALTNSYEQYF; DNA: TGCAGTGCGTCGGCCCTCACAAACTCCTACGAGCAGTACTTC
length: 17; D: .; V: TRBV2; J: TRBJ2-4; size: .; CDR3: CASSEYGAEGGKNIQYF; DNA: TGTGCCAGCAGTGAATATGGGGCTGAAGGAGGGAAAAACATTCAGTACTTC
length: 14; D: .; V: TRBV10-3; J: TRBJ2-5; size: .; CDR3: CAISESGGPLTQYF; DNA: TGTGCCATCAGTGAGTCCGGAGGGCCCTTGACCCAGTACTTC
length: 17; D: TRBD1; V: TRBV6-5; J: TRBJ2-7; size: many; CDR3: CASSYEYRDRGDYEQYF; DNA: TGTGCCAGCAGTTACGAATACCGGGACAGGGGGGACTACGAGCAGTACTTC
length: 15; D: .; V: TRBV28; J: TRBJ2-1; size: .; CDR3: CASSLRGGMVDEQFF; DNA: TGTGCCAGCAGTCTTAGGGGGGGTATGGTCGATGAGCAGTTCTTC
length: 16; D: .; V: TRBV29-1; J: TRBJ2-1; size: few; CDR3: CSGGTHLGTSYNEQFF; DNA: TGCAGCGGGGGAACCCATTTAGGGACCTCCTACAATGAGCAGTTCTTC
length: 16; D: TRBD2; V: TRBV6-2/TRBV6-3; J: TRBJ2-1; size: many; CDR3: CASSYPTSGSGNEQFF; DNA: TGTGCCAGCAGTTACCCTACTAGCGGGAGTGGAAATGAGCAGTTCTTC
length: 15; D: TRBD1; V: TRBV12-3/TRBV12-4; J: TRBJ2-1; size: many; CDR3: CASSPTGGAYNEQFF; DNA: TGTGCCAGCAGTCCGACAGGGGGCGCCTACAATGAGCAGTTCTTC
length: 13; D: .; V: TRBV29-1; J: TRBJ1-2; size: .; CDR3: CSVEDPMGNGYTF; DNA: TGCAGCGTTGAAGATCCCATGGGAAATGGCTACACCTTC
length: 15; D: .; V: TRBV20-1; J: TRBJ1-2; size: few; CDR3: CSARAIFVGDYGYTF; DNA: TGCAGTGCTAGAGCTATTTTTGTGGGCGACTATGGCTACACCTTC
length: 15; D: TRBD1; V: TRBV5-5; J: TRBJ1-4; size: few; CDR3: CASSPTGSVSEKLFF; DNA: TGTGCCAGCAGCCCGACAGGGAGTGTTAGTGAAAAACTGTTTTTT
length: 18; D: TRBD2; V: TRBV6-2/TRBV6-3; J: TRBJ2-1; size: .; CDR3: CASSKTGTSGTWRNEQFF; DNA: TGTGCCAGCAGCAAAACCGGGACTAGCGGAACATGGCGCAATGAGCAGTTCTTC
length: 16; D: .; V: TRBV4-1; J: TRBJ2-6; size: .; CDR3: CASSLPLDSGANVLTF; DNA: TGCGCCAGCAGCCTACCCCTAGACTCTGGGGCCAACGTCCTGACTTTC
length: 13; D: .; V: TRBV7-6; J: TRBJ2-3; size: few; CDR3: CASSLNPKDTQYF; DNA: TGTGCCAGCAGCTTAAACCCCAAGGATACGCAGTATTTT
length: 15; D: .; V: TRBV27; J: TRBJ2-7; size: .; CDR3: CASSLKDAGAYEQYF; DNA: TGTGCCAGCAGTTTAAAGGATGCAGGGGCCTACGAGCAGTACTTC
length: 12; D: .; V: TRBV28; J: TRBJ2-5; size: .; CDR3: CASSVAQKTQYF; DNA: TGTGCCAGCAGTGTGGCCCAGAAGACCCAGTACTTC
length: 14; D: TRBD2; V: TRBV3-1; J: TRBJ2-5; size: .; CDR3: CASSQADQRGAQYF; DNA: TGTGCCAGCAGCCAGGCCGACCAACGGGGGGCCCAGTACTTC
length: 20; D: TRBD2; V: TRBV5-6; J: TRBJ2-4; size: once; CDR3: CASSLGLAGVFDPAKNIQYF; DNA: TGTGCTAGCAGCCTTGGACTAGCGGGAGTTTTTGACCCCGCCAAAAACATTCAGTACTTC
length: 16; D: TRBD2; V: TRBV9; J: TRBJ2-2; size: few; CDR3: CASSVAGRGYGGELFF; DNA: TGTGCCAGCAGCGTAGCGGGGAGGGGATATGGCGGGGAGCTGTTTTTT
length: 16; D: TRBD2; V: TRBV12-3/TRBV12-4; J: TRBJ2-2; size: .; CDR3: CASSISSGRGTGELFF; DNA: TGTGCCAGCAGTATCTCTAGCGGGAGGGGTACCGGGGAGCTGTTTTTT
length: 13; D: .; V: TRBV28; J: TRBJ1-5; size: few; CDR3: CASSYGVSQPQHF; DNA: TGTGCCAGCAGTTACGGGGTAAGTCAGCCCCAGCATTTT
length: 15; D: .; V: TRBV27; J: TRBJ2-3; size: few; CDR3: CASSPSPGRGGTQYF; DNA: TGTGCCAGCAGTCCCTCCCCCGGCCGAGGCGGTACGCAGTATTTT
length: 14; D: TRBD2; V: TRBV12-3/TRBV12-4; J: TRBJ2-2; size: many; CDR3: CASSRVAGSGELFF; DNA: TGTGCCAGCAGCCGAGTAGCGGGGTCCGGGGAGCTGTTTTTT
length: 9; D: .; V: TRBV29-1; J: TRBJ1-2; size: .; CDR3: CSVVPGPIF; DNA: TGCAGCGTCGTACCGGGACCGATCTTC
length: 13; D: TRBD1; V: TRBV7-9; J: TRBJ1-5; size: .; CDR3: CASSLEGAQPQHF; DNA: TGTGCCAGCAGCTTAGAGGGGGCCCAGCCCCAGCATTTT
length: 16; D: .; V: TRBV7-3; J: TRBJ2-3; size: .; CDR3: CASSFRATLGWDTQYF; DNA: TGTGCCAGCAGCTTCAGGGCCACATTAGGGTGGGATACGCAGTATTTT
length: 16; D: .; V: TRBV4-1; J: TRBJ2-1; size: few; CDR3: CASSQDMAGSYNEQFF; DNA: TGCGCCAGCAGCCAAGATATGGCGGGATCTTACAATGAGCAGTTCTTC
length: 16; D: TRBD2; V: TRBV18; J: TRBJ2-3; size: .; CDR3: CASSPDLAGGPNTQYF; DNA: TGTGCCAGCTCACCTGATCTAGCGGGAGGGCCGAATACGCAGTATTTT
length: 12; D: .; V: TRBV9; J: TRBJ1-6; size: few; CDR3: CASSVEGGALHF; DNA: TGTGCCAGCAGCGTAGAGGGCGGGGCCCTCCACTTT
length: 14; D: .; V: TRBV28; J: TRBJ1-4; size: .; CDR3: CASNRVSGNEKLFF; DNA: TGTGCCAGCAATCGAGTTTCGGGTAATGAAAAACTGTTTTTT
length: 15; D: TRBD2; V: TRBV11-2; J: TRBJ2-4; size: .; CDR3: CASSFYRTSGNIQYF; DNA: TGTGCCAGCAGCTTTTATAGGACTAGCGGAAACATTCAGTACTTC
length: 12; D: TRBD2; V: TRBV20-1; J: TRBJ2-7; size: .; CDR3: CSAGGLAFEQYF; DNA: TGCAGTGCTGGGGGACTAGCGTTCGAGCAGTACTTC
length: 14; D: TRBD2; V: TRBV10-2; J: TRBJ2-1; size: .; CDR3: CAVRGLAAYNEQFF; DNA: TGCGCCGTTAGGGGTCTAGCGGCCTACAATGAGCAGTTCTTC
length: 14; D: .; V: TRBV11-2; J: TRBJ2-1; size: few; CDR3: CASRPSGTYNEQFF; DNA: TGTGCCAGCAGACCCAGCGGTACCTACAATGAGCAGTTCTTC
length: 18; D: .; V: TRBV11-3; J: TRBJ2-2; size: .; CDR3: CASSPVPGPRSSTGELFF; DNA: TGTGCCAGCAGCCCAGTACCGGGACCCAGATCTTCCACCGGGGAGCTGTTTTTT
length: 11; D: .; V: TRBV3-1; J: TRBJ2-7; size: few; CDR3: CASSRTNEQYF; DNA: TGTGCCAGCAGCCGTACTAACGAGCAGTACTTC
length: 13; D: TRBD2; V: TRBV2; J: TRBJ2-7; size: few; CDR3: CASRRGSFYEQYF; DNA: TGTGCCAGCAGACGCGGGAGTTTCTACGAGCAGTACTTC